This entry is about one T cell receptor beta chain. This clone has just a few counts. No cognate antigen has been identified for it. Base qualities are not at hand, and no much larger clone is one base apart. This entry comes from a study of beta chain features in type 1 diabetes (dated by TCRdb to the late 2010s). In terms of the full investigation: Mean age, gender distribution, total cell number and subset yield did not differ between patients and healthy donors. The study compared TCRB repertoires of sorted circulating CD4+ T cell subsets between recently diagnosed type 1 diabetes patients and matched healthy donors. Naive and central memory subsets were obtained from all 30 or so donors, but regulatory and stem cell-like memory subsets were isolated from only 8 patients and roughly 8 healthy donors. A total of 107,917,701 sorted cells were examined across all samples, and the number of cells per subset was strongly correlated with RNA yield.

Clipping removes 3 bases from V and 5 bases from J, with 4 as the unmatched junction base count. From a lookup of the germline V gene, CDR1 and CDR2 are SGHVS and FNYEAQ. Spanning cysteine to phenylalanine, the CDR3 consists of 14 amino acids. Only the CDR3 DNA is retained, 42 bases long and in frame from the first base. Paper-wide results and their limitations: Type 1 diabetes patients showed a moderate but significant shortening of TCRB CDR3 length in all four CD4+ subsets. Naive, central memory and regulatory TCRB repertoires appeared to be more alike among patients than among healthy donors. PCR may preferentially amplify shorter templates, but because patient and control samples were amplified and corrected together, any resulting skew would affect both groups equally. Because cDNA was sequenced instead of genomic DNA, activated cells with high expression could be over-represented, although the groups did not differ in activation or CD3 levels. Only small numbers of individuals were included in the HLA sub-analyses, which left unresolved whether HLA type had any influence on TCRB rearrangement. Fewer insertions and more nucleotide deletions at VDJ recombination sites were observed in patients with type 1 diabetes, implying thymic rearrangement abnormalities.

Each donor gave one peripheral blood draw, around 100 mL on average, collected into heparinised tubes. A BD FACSAria II was used to sort naive, central memory, regulatory and stem cell-like memory CD4+ T cells with a panel that included CD45RO, CCR7, CD25, CD127, CD95 and CD27. All sorted populations exceeded 95% purity. PBMCs were separated immediately by Lymphoprep density gradient centrifugation and were stained directly, without being cultured. So that batch effects would be minimized, each experiment stained and sorted samples in pairs, pairing one healthy donor with one patient. All of the isolated RNA was reverse transcribed with the High Capacity cDNA Reverse Transcription Kit, so expressed TCRB transcripts were sequenced. Naive, central memory and regulatory T cell samples underwent deep immunoSEQ sequencing, averaging about 3.57 million total reads per sample. Sorted cells were lysed in RLT buffer, and RNA was extracted using DNase-treated RNeasy Micro or Mini kits according to cell number. Each cell subset was processed on its own to prevent cross-contamination, while patient and healthy donor samples were processed together. Using the immunoSEQ multiplex PCR, TCRB sequences were amplified from cDNA into 87-bp fragments spanning the CDR3 region. Sequencing of the amplicons was performed on the Illumina HiSeq platform. Under the source paper's analysis protocol: PCR bias was corrected computationally using synthetic template baselines, and reads within Hamming distance 2 were collapsed, with unmergeable singletons discarded. By aligning reads against IMGT, V, D and J genes, CDR3 length, and insertions or deletions at six rearrangement sites were assigned. Clonotype counts were normalized to sorted cell number within each subset before computing true diversity and Gini coefficients with the tcR R package. The overlap coefficient, calculated on TCRB nucleotide sequences, was used to measure repertoire sharing. TCRdb stores this immuneACCESS table with in-frame sequences only. Part of the clones is absent; in the studies checked, under half of the shortfall reflects unresolved V genes, and no reason is known for the rest. V and J calls plus clone size are reproduced from that table; the DNA served to infer D and trimming. In this sample the table shows a few hundred thousand clones, 11% of which occur a single time. The ten top clones hold 1% to 1.5% of the sample.

The sample comprised central memory CD4+ T cells from blood. Rearrangement joined TRBV7-6 to TRBJ2-5; 9 central bases correspond to TRBD1. The clonotype originates from a man younger than 30 in good health. CDR3 reads: CASSFYRGPETQYF. DNA sequence: TGTGCCAGCAGCTTTTACAGGGGGCCGGAGACCCAGTACTTC.